Each of the 29 T cell receptor beta chains below was sequenced from the same sample in a study of cytomegalovirus exposure and HLA in healthy donors. Both 60 Vbeta primers and 13 Jbeta primers went into the PCR. Clones were read by immunoSEQ multiplex PCR, and TCRdb kept only the in-frame ones, dropping some. Among roughly 130,000 clones listed, roughly 78% were seen once. Input material: PBMCs. These receptors were taken from a man aged 25 to 40 in good health and CMV-seronegative.

The chain uses TRBV9 and TRBJ2-2; a possible D gene is TRBD1 (6 bases). Trimming removed 0 bases from V and 8 bases from J, with 11 bases in between. Germline V gene sequence: CDR1 SGDLS, CDR2 YYNGEE. The CDR3 consists of 14 residues. As DNA, the CDR3 is TGTGCCAGCAGCGTAGCCAGGGGTGGGGGGGAGCTGTTTTTT. This gives the protein CASSVARGGGELFF.

The chain combines TRBV7-2 with TRBJ1-3, with D maybe TRBD1 (5 bases). V lost 2 bases and J 1 base, leaving 15 bases between the germline ends. The CDR3 length is 17 residues. Germline CDR1 SGHTA, CDR2 FQGNSA. The chain's CDR3 is CASSLSAGTSSGNTIYF. The CDR3 bases are TGTGCCAGCAGCTTATCGGCAGGGACTAGTTCTGGAAACACCATATATTTT.

The V call is TRBV19, the J call TRBJ2-3; a weak D match, TRBD1 (6 bases). The CDR3 is made up of 14 amino acids. V lost 5 bases, J lost 3 bases, and 12 bases lay in between. Germline V lookup: CDR1 LNHDA, CDR2 SQIVND (reference sequence). The CDR3 spells CASSPNQGTDTQYF. The CDR3 coding sequence is TGTGCCAGTAGTCCGAACCAGGGGACAGATACGCAGTATTTT.

The chain recombines TRBV5-1 with TRBJ2-1, with D uncertain. Germline-derived CDR1 and CDR2 are SGHRS and YFSETQ. The CDR3 runs to 15 residues. The V and J ends lost 0 bases and 0 bases respectively, with 7 bases between them. In nucleotides, the CDR3 is TGCGCCAGCAGCTTGGGTTCGAGCTCCTACAATGAGCAGTTCTTC. Translating it yields CASSLGSSSYNEQFF.

The chain has TRBV6-5 and TRBJ1-5; 10 bases align to TRBD1. CDR3 size: 15 residues. The germline V gene encodes CDR1 MNHEY and CDR2 SVGAGI. With V trimmed by 4 bases and J by 6 bases, 6 bases remained unmatched. CDR3 in DNA: TGTGCCAGCAGTTCCGGGACAGGGGCCCTTCAGCCCCAGCATTTT. Translated, it gives CASSSGTGALQPQHF.

The chain uses TRBV19 and TRBJ2-3; the match to TRBD1 covers 7 bases. CDR1 is LNHDA and CDR2 is SQIVND in the germline V gene (reference sequence). The CDR3 sequence is 13 residues long. V dropped 7 bases and J dropped 6; count of bases not matched to a gene: 7. In DNA, the CDR3 is TGTGCCAGTAATATCGGGACAGAGGATACGCAGTATTTT. Protein: CASNIGTEDTQYF. Together with reference TRBV19 and TRBJ2-3, the CDR3 gives the full variable domain: DGGITQSPKYLFRKEGQNVTLSCEQNLNHDAMYWYRQDPGQGLRLIYYSQIVNDFQKGDIAEGYSVSREKKESFPLTVTSAQKNPTAFYLCASNIGTEDTQYFGPGTRLTVL.

This clone was picked up a small number of times. V usage is TRBV29-1 and J usage is TRBJ1-3; no clear D gene. The CDR3 has 11 residues. The V gene's germline CDR1 is SQVTM and CDR2 ANQGSEA. The V end was cut by 5 bases, the J end by 4 bases, with 6 bases between. The CDR3 region has the DNA TGCAGCGTTCAACTAGGAAACACCATATATTTT. Amino acids: CSVQLGNTIYF.

This chain uses TRBV27 with TRBJ2-7, with D possibly TRBD2 on 6 matching bases. V was cut by 5 bases and J by 2 bases, with 19 bases left in between. The CDR3 has 16 residues. Germline CDR1 is MNHEY and CDR2 is SMNVEV (reference sequence). The CDR3 loop is CASSKTAGPPAYEQYF. The CDR3 bases are TGTGCCAGCAGTAAAACCGCGGGACCCCCCGCCTACGAGCAGTACTTC.

This clone came up a few times. The chain links TRBV6-5 to TRBJ2-7; TRBD1 agrees at 9 bases. The trim removed 6 bases at V and 1 base at J, leaving 4 bases unmatched. Germline loops: CDR1 MNHEY, CDR2 SVGAGI. CDR3 length equals 14 residues. CDR3 DNA: TGTGCCAGCAGCGACGGGACAGGGTCCTACGAGCAGTACTTC. It translates to CASSDGTGSYEQYF.

The V and J genes are TRBV6-5 and TRBJ1-2; perhaps TRBD1 as D (5 bases). This CDR3 region has 13 residues. Between the trimmed V and J ends, which lost 6 bases and 2 bases, there was a span of 10 bases. CDR1 and CDR2 from the germline V gene are MNHEY and SVGAGI. CDR3 DNA: TGTGCCAGCAGAAAGACAGCGAACTATGGCTACACCTTC. Its protein is CASRKTANYGYTF.

The V gene is TRBV28, the J gene TRBJ2-6; 8 bases align to TRBD1. Trimming took 6 bases from V and 2 from J; bases not matched to a gene: 3. Germline V lookup: CDR1 MDHEN, CDR2 SYDVKM. This CDR3 is 15 amino acids long. In DNA, the CDR3 is TGTGCCAGCAGACTGACAGGGGCTGGGGCCAACGTCCTGACTTTC. This encodes CASRLTGAGANVLTF.

V and J are TRBV4-1 and TRBJ2-5; TRBD2 agrees at 10 bases. The DNA end lines up better with TRBJ2-7; the J call may be wrong. The germline gives CDR1 MGHRA, CDR2 YSYEKL. This CDR3 is 15 amino acids long. The CDR3 spells CASRRLAGGSYEQYF. The DNA for the CDR3 is TGCGCCAGCAGGCGACTAGCGGGTGGCTCCTACGAGCAGTACTTC.

The rearrangement joins TRBV10-3 to TRBJ2-1, with TRBD2 identical over 13 bases. Looked up from germline, CDR1 is ENHRY and CDR2 is SYGVKD. CDR3 size: 17 residues. Losses at the gene ends were 6 bases for V and 4 bases for J; bases not matched to a gene: 9. The CDR3 spells CAISLRTSGSSYNEQFF. CDR3 in DNA: TGTGCCATCAGCCTCAGGACTAGCGGGAGTTCGTACAATGAGCAGTTCTTC.

CDR3 loop: CASRDWDSSYEQYF. The CDR3, as DNA: TGTGCCAGCAGGGATTGGGACAGCTCCTACGAGCAGTACTTC. This chain links TRBV11-2 with TRBJ2-7; 7 bases align to TRBD1. This CDR3 has 14 amino acids. After removal of 6 bases from V and 0 bases from J, the junction contained 5 bases not matched to a gene. Per germline, CDR1 SGHAT and CDR2 FQNNGV.

The chain is built from TRBV4-1 and TRBJ2-1; 10 bases fit TRBD2. CDR1 and CDR2 (germline): MGHRA, YSYEKL. V shed 3 bases and J 7 bases; nucleotides not matched to a gene: 9. This CDR3 region has 16 residues. The CDR3 DNA sequence: TGCGCCAGCAGCCAGAGCCCGGGACTAGCGTTAAATGAGCAGTTCTTC. The encoded protein is CASSQSPGLALNEQFF.

CDR3 loop: CASSYWAGGNYEQYF. The CDR3 region has the DNA TGTGCCAGCAGTTACTGGGCAGGGGGGAACTACGAGCAGTACTTC. The rearrangement uses TRBV6-5 and TRBJ2-7; a possible D gene is TRBD1 (7 bases). The CDR3 extends over 15 amino acids. Trimming left V 1 base short and J 3 bases short, with 13 bases between. Germline CDR1 and CDR2: MNHEY and SVGAGI.

The rearrangement joins TRBV5-1 to TRBJ1-1; 7 positions match TRBD1. The CDR3 length is 17 residues. The germline CDR1 and CDR2 sequences are SGHRS and YFSETQ. V was clipped by 4 bases and J by 0 bases; unmatched bases: 12. CDR3 sequence reads: CASSLPTGEHMNTEAFF. In nucleotides, the CDR3 is TGCGCCAGCAGCCTCCCCACAGGGGAGCACATGAACACTGAAGCTTTCTTT.

CDR3 amino acids: CASSFDLQGAEQYF. CDR3 DNA sequence: TGTGCCAGCAGCTTCGACCTTCAGGGCGCCGAGCAGTACTTC. J is TRBJ2-7 and V is TRBV7-9; TRBD1 is a possible D gene (5 bases). Germline lookup yields CDR1 SEHNR and CDR2 FQNEAQ (reference sequence). The CDR3 has 14 residues. V lost 3 bases and J lost 6, with 15 bases in between.

The chain combines TRBV5-4 with TRBJ2-5; TRBD1 agrees at 9 bases. The J call is doubtful: the DNA matches TRBJ2-7 better. Germline lookup yields CDR1 SGHNT and CDR2 YYREEE (reference sequence). The CDR3 spans 15 residues. CDR3 DNA sequence: TGTGCCAGCAGCGGACCCGGGACAGGGTTTTACGAGCAGTACTTC. Translation: CASSGPGTGFYEQYF.

This rearrangement joins TRBV4-3 to TRBJ2-7; tentative D call: TRBD2 (5 bases). The germline V and J ends were trimmed by 0 bases and 0 bases, with 9 bases remaining between them. CDR3 length equals 15 residues. Germline CDR1 is LGHNA and CDR2 is YSLEER. CDR3 residues: CASSQDKSGSYEQYF. The DNA of the CDR3 is TGCGCCAGCAGCCAAGATAAGAGCGGCTCCTACGAGCAGTACTTC.

The chain uses TRBV5-8 and TRBJ2-7; the D is unclear. The CDR3 loop spans 15 amino acids. Trimming took 0 bases from V and 5 from J, leaving 15 bases between them. Germline values: CDR1 SGHTS, CDR2 YDEGEE. CDR3 nucleotides: TGTGCCAGCAGCTTGGCCCTACCCCTACGTCACGAGCAGTACTTC. Residues: CASSLALPLRHEQYF.

The V call is TRBV9, the J call TRBJ2-2; D not certain. The CDR3 sequence is 15 residues long. V lost 3 bases and J lost 3, with 12 bases in between. Germline V gene data show CDR1 as SGDLS and CDR2 as YYNGEE. Here the CDR3 DNA reads TGTGCCAGCAGCGCCCTGACTGGATACACCGGGGAGCTGTTTTTT. Encoded protein: CASSALTGYTGELFF.

V and J are TRBV12-1 and TRBJ1-1; the DNA was not compared with TRBD1, the D call given in the table. TRBV12-1 is designated a pseudogene. The CDR3 length is 13 residues. Here the CDR3 DNA reads TGTGCCAGCAGCCTCACAGGGAGCACTGAAGCTTTCTTT. Its translation: CASSLTGSTEAFF.

The V gene is TRBV4-1, the J gene TRBJ2-5; TRBD2 matches 9 bases. CDR1 MGHRA and CDR2 YSYEKL come from the germline V gene. V trimming: 2 bases; J trimming: 1 base; junction bases outside the gene matches: 5. This CDR3 has 16 amino acids. The CDR3: CASSQPLTSGQETQYF. The CDR3 DNA is TGCGCCAGCAGCCAACCATTGACTAGCGGCCAAGAGACCCAGTACTTC.

The rearrangement uses TRBV19 and TRBJ2-7, with TRBD2 matching 7 bases. V dropped 3 bases and J dropped 6; count of bases not matched to a gene: 11. The CDR3 has 15 residues. The germline CDR1 and CDR2 sequences are LNHDA and SQIVND (reference sequence). CDR3 amino acids: CASSIRASGMSEQYF. The CDR3 DNA is TGTGCCAGTAGTATTAGAGCCAGCGGGATGAGCGAGCAGTACTTC.

The gene calls are TRBV27 and TRBJ1-2; 7 bases align to TRBD1. The CDR3 extends over 14 amino acids. CDR1 MNHEY and CDR2 SMNVEV come from the germline V gene (reference sequence). With V trimmed by 5 bases and J by 4 bases, 7 bases remained unmatched. The CDR3 is CASSPTTGTYGYTF. CDR3 in DNA: TGTGCCAGCAGTCCTACGACAGGGACCTATGGCTACACCTTC.

V usage is TRBV5-1 and J usage is TRBJ2-7; TRBD2 matches at 10 bases. CDR1 and CDR2 from the germline V gene are SGHRS and YFSETQ. V trimming: 4 bases; J trimming: 2 bases; junction bases outside the gene matches: 3. The CDR3 sequence is 14 residues long. This chain's CDR3 is CASSAGTSAYEQYF. CDR3 nucleotides: TGCGCCAGCAGCGCCGGGACTAGCGCCTACGAGCAGTACTTC.

This chain's CDR3 is CASSYSRGLTDTQYF. The CDR3 bases are TGTGCCAGCAGTTACTCGAGGGGACTCACAGATACGCAGTATTTT. This chain connects TRBV6-5 to TRBJ2-3, with D maybe TRBD2 (6 bases). V gave up 0 bases and J gave up 2 bases, with 9 bases separating them. In germline, CDR1 is MNHEY, CDR2 SVGAGI. The length of the CDR3 is 15 residues.

V and J are TRBV28 and TRBJ2-7; 8 bases are shared with TRBD1. The length of the CDR3 is 16 residues. The ends lost 5 bases at V and 0 bases at J; junction bases unmatched: 9. CDR1 and CDR2 (germline): MDHEN, SYDVKM. Here the CDR3 reads CASSPPGQVSSYEQYF. CDR3 nucleotide sequence: TGTGCCAGCAGTCCCCCGGGACAGGTGAGCTCCTACGAGCAGTACTTC.